Presented here are 30 T cell receptor beta chains from one specimen sequenced in a study of lymphopenia after photon versus proton radiotherapy. Assay: immunoSEQ multiplex PCR; the TCRdb copy retains only in-frame clones and omits some. The data contain roughly 67,000 clones, roughly 93% of them singletons. The sequencing used peripheral blood, collected from a patient treated with photon-based radiotherapy. The receptor set was obtained from a woman aged 70 to 79 with pancreatic cancer.

This chain links TRBV18 with TRBJ1-1; D is unclear. This CDR3 has 15 amino acids. The germline V gene encodes CDR1 KGHSH and CDR2 LQKENI. Trimming took off 1 base at V and 3 bases at J, with 12 bases between the two ends. This CDR3 is CASSPLGWTDTEAFF. CDR3 in DNA: TGTGCCAGCTCACCACTCGGATGGACGGACACTGAAGCTTTCTTT.

The rearrangement links TRBV30 to TRBJ2-1; D gene uncertain. Germline V gives CDR1 GTSNPN, CDR2 SVGIG (reference sequence). Trimming took off 3 bases at V and 2 bases at J, with 14 bases between the two ends. The CDR3 extends over 15 amino acids. The CDR3: CAWRKGTLTYNEQFF. As DNA, the CDR3 is TGTGCCTGGAGGAAAGGCACCCTAACCTACAATGAGCAGTTCTTC.

This chain joins TRBV5-8 and TRBJ2-7, with no clear D. V gave up 3 bases and J gave up 6 bases, with 13 bases separating them. Germline V lookup: CDR1 SGHTS, CDR2 YDEGEE. The CDR3 totals 13 residues. The CDR3 loop reads CASSYGARFEQYF. The CDR3 DNA reads as TGTGCCAGCAGCTATGGCGCCCGGTTCGAGCAGTACTTC.

V and J are TRBV28 and TRBJ2-1; 7 positions match TRBD1. Germline CDR1 is MDHEN and CDR2 is SYDVKM. J was trimmed by 8 bases and V by 6 bases; bases with no gene match: 4. This CDR3 is built from 12 residues. DNA for the CDR3: TGTGCCAGCAGGACAGGGTCGCATGAGCAGTTCTTC. It codes for CASRTGSHEQFF.

The V call is TRBV4-2, the J call TRBJ1-5, with a tentative D call TRBD1 (6 bases). Deletions cut 4 bases from V and 6 bases from J, with 10 bases between. This CDR3 has 13 amino acids. Germline V gene sequence: CDR1 LGHNA, CDR2 YNFKEQ. The CDR3 sequence: CASSREQGQPQHF. The CDR3 DNA reads as TGTGCCAGCAGCCGAGAACAGGGTCAGCCCCAGCATTTT.

The V call is TRBV5-1, the J call TRBJ2-2; D is possibly TRBD1 or TRBD2 (6 bases each). Trimming left V 0 bases short and J 4 bases short, with 13 bases between. The germline V gene encodes CDR1 SGHRS and CDR2 YFSETQ. This CDR3 is 16 amino acids long. CDR3 loop: CASSLAGARGTGELFF. In nucleotides, the CDR3 is TGCGCCAGCAGCTTGGCGGGGGCGCGAGGCACCGGGGAGCTGTTTTTT.

The chain is built from TRBV7-2 and TRBJ2-5, with 7 nucleotides matching TRBD1. The J call may not be correct, given that the DNA end is closer to TRBJ2-7. This CDR3 contains 14 residues. The germline gives CDR1 SGHTA, CDR2 FQGNSA. Here the CDR3 DNA reads TGTGCCAGCAGCAGTCCGGGACAGAAATACGAGCAGTACTTC. Translated: CASSSPGQKYEQYF.

This clone was counted once. The chain joins TRBV11-2 to TRBJ2-1; D is perhaps TRBD2 (6 bases). Trimming removed 3 bases from V and 4 bases from J, with 7 bases in between. The CDR3 sequence is 13 residues long. Germline V gives CDR1 SGHAT, CDR2 FQNNGV. The CDR3 DNA sequence: TGTGCCAGCAGCTTGGAGGGATACAATGAGCAGTTCTTC. Its translation: CASSLEGYNEQFF.

This chain uses TRBV5-1 with TRBJ2-1; 8 positions match TRBD2. CDR1 is SGHRS and CDR2 is YFSETQ in the germline V gene. CDR3 length: 14 amino acids. V was clipped by 2 bases and J by 5 bases; unmatched bases: 3. CDR3 nucleotide sequence: TGCGCCAGCAGCTTCGGACTAGCCGACAATGAGCAGTTCTTC. This codes for CASSFGLADNEQFF.

The chain is built from TRBV6-5 and TRBJ2-3; 11 nucleotides align to TRBD1. The CDR3 runs to 15 residues. Germline trimming cut 2 bases from V and 3 bases from J; bases unmatched to any gene: 1. The germline gives CDR1 MNHEY, CDR2 SVGAGI. The chain's CDR3 is CASSYGQGATDTQYF. For the CDR3, the DNA is TGTGCCAGCAGTTACGGACAGGGGGCTACAGATACGCAGTATTTT.

V gene TRBV7-2 combines with J gene TRBJ1-5; TRBD1 aligns across 8 bases. Germline V gene lookup returns CDR1 SGHTA and CDR2 FQGNSA. The V segment lost 5 bases and the J segment 7 bases; nucleotides outside the gene matches: 7. This CDR3 comprises 14 residues. The CDR3 DNA sequence: TGTGCCAGCAGCGACGGACAGGGCAGACAGCCCCAGCATTTT. Its protein product is CASSDGQGRQPQHF.

The CDR3, as DNA: TGTGCCATCAGTGAGTTAGGGTGGGACTATGGCTACACCTTC. As protein: CAISELGWDYGYTF. V usage is TRBV10-3 and J usage is TRBJ1-2; the D is unclear. Germline values: CDR1 ENHRY, CDR2 SYGVKD. Trimming removed 1 base from V and 3 bases from J, with 9 bases in between. The CDR3 length is 14 residues.

V gene TRBV6-1 combines with J gene TRBJ2-7; tentatively, D is TRBD1 or TRBD2 (5 bases each). Germline CDR1 and CDR2: MNHNS and SASEGT. Trimming cost V 6 bases and J 3 bases, with 9 bases left between them. The CDR3 runs to 12 residues. CDR3 loop: CASSRDGYEQYF. Written as DNA, the CDR3 is TGTGCCAGCAGCAGGGACGGCTACGAGCAGTACTTC.

As regards this clone: The identical CDR3 is also encoded by other nucleotide sequences in the sample. The chain is built from TRBV7-9 and TRBJ1-1; 7 bases align to TRBD1. J was trimmed by 0 bases and V by 5 bases; bases with no gene match: 6. Germline assignment: CDR1 SEHNR and CDR2 FQNEAQ (reference sequence). The CDR3 runs 15 residues. CDR3: CASSPRGQVNTEAFF. DNA of the CDR3: TGTGCCAGCAGCCCGAGAGGACAGGTGAACACTGAAGCTTTCTTT.

The CDR3 region is CASSSIGTGNTEAFF. The CDR3 nucleotides are TGTGCCAGTAGTAGTATTGGGACAGGGAACACTGAAGCTTTCTTT. The J gene is TRBJ1-1, the V gene TRBV19; TRBD1 agrees at 8 bases. The CDR3 has 15 amino acids. From germline, CDR1 is LNHDA and CDR2 SQIVND (reference sequence). The V segment lost 4 bases and the J segment 1 base; nucleotides outside the gene matches: 5.

CDR3 nucleotide sequence: TGTGCCAGCAGCGCAAGCGACGGCCAAGAGACCCAGTACTTC. Translating it yields CASSASDGQETQYF. The chain carries TRBV9 and TRBJ2-5; D is unresolved. This CDR3 spans 14 amino acids. The germline V and J ends were trimmed by 3 bases and 1 base, with 10 bases remaining between them. In germline, CDR1 is SGDLS, CDR2 YYNGEE. Full variable domain (outside the CDR3, taken from reference TRBV9 and TRBJ2-5): DSGVTQTPKHLITATGQRVTLRCSPRSGDLSVYWYQQSLDQGLQFLIQYYNGEERAKGNILERFSAQQFPDLHSELNLSSLELGDSALYFCASSASDGQETQYFGPGTRLLVL.

The CDR3: CASSNPDRMSSGNTIYF. CDR3 nucleotides: TGTGCCAGTAGTAACCCGGACAGGATGAGCTCTGGAAACACCATATATTTT. The chain joins TRBV19 to TRBJ1-3; TRBD1 matches 7 bases. Germline CDR1 is LNHDA and CDR2 is SQIVND (reference sequence). Germline trimming cut 4 bases from V and 0 bases from J; bases unmatched to any gene: 9. This CDR3 spans 17 amino acids.

The chain couples TRBV5-6 to TRBJ1-2; D uncertain. CDR1 SGHDT and CDR2 YYEEEE come from the germline V gene. V lost 4 bases and J 7 bases, leaving 26 bases between the germline ends. The CDR3 covers 17 residues. CDR3 coding DNA: TGTGCCAGCAGCCTTGCGCAACTCAGAGTTTTCCTTAGTGGCTACACCTTC. The encoded protein is CASSLAQLRVFLSGYTF.

This clone has only one observation. The chain is built from TRBV7-2 and TRBJ1-5; D unresolved. Germline CDR1 and CDR2: SGHTA and FQGNSA. Trimming removed 5 bases from V and 5 bases from J, with 19 bases in between. There are 16 residues in the CDR3. CDR3 loop: CASSVSGRRVDQPQHF. DNA of the CDR3: TGTGCCAGCAGCGTGTCTGGACGCAGAGTCGATCAGCCCCAGCATTTT.

V and J are TRBV2 and TRBJ2-5; 10 nucleotides align to TRBD1. The J call may be in error: the DNA end matches TRBJ2-7 better. The germline V gene encodes CDR1 SNHLY and CDR2 FYNNEI. The CDR3 has 15 residues. CDR3 residues: CASSPRTGGNGEQYF. The CDR3 region has the DNA TGTGCCAGCAGTCCAAGGACAGGGGGGAATGGCGAGCAGTACTTC.

The chain joins TRBV6-6 to TRBJ1-5; 8 nucleotides align to TRBD1. Per the germline V gene, CDR1 is MNHNY and CDR2 is SVGAGI (reference sequence). The length of the CDR3 is 16 residues. Losses at the gene ends were 4 bases for V and 2 bases for J; bases not matched to a gene: 7. This chain's CDR3 is CASSFDRGRGNQPQHF. In DNA, the CDR3 is TGTGCCAGCAGTTTCGACAGGGGACGGGGCAATCAGCCCCAGCATTTT.

J is TRBJ2-3 and V is TRBV7-2, with D possibly TRBD2 on 5 matching bases. Germline CDR1 and CDR2: SGHTA and FQGNSA. The CDR3 spans 15 residues. The V gene lost 5 bases and the J gene lost 6 bases, with 18 bases spanning the gap. The chain's CDR3 is CASSPSWARTDTQYF. The CDR3, as DNA: TGTGCCAGCAGCCCCAGCTGGGCAAGGACTGATACGCAGTATTTT.

This chain connects TRBV7-9 to TRBJ2-3; 11 nucleotides line up with TRBD2. The CDR3 is 15 amino acids. After removal of 1 base from V and 4 bases from J, the junction contained 1 base not matched to a gene. Germline V gives CDR1 SEHNR, CDR2 FQNEAQ (reference sequence). The DNA of the CDR3 is TGTGCCAGCAGCTTAGGACTAGCGGGATCAGATACGCAGTATTTT. Encoded protein: CASSLGLAGSDTQYF.

The gene calls are TRBV4-1 and TRBJ1-2; 9 nucleotides align to TRBD1. The CDR3 spans 13 residues. Germline CDR1 is MGHRA and CDR2 is YSYEKL. Trimming cost V 4 bases and J 6 bases; bases outside gene matches: 3. Written as DNA, the CDR3 is TGCGCCAGCAGCCGAGACAGGGGGAATGGCTACACCTTC. Protein product: CASSRDRGNGYTF.

This chain links TRBV20-1 with TRBJ1-2; possibly TRBD1 for D (6 bases). The CDR3 runs to 11 residues. Between the trimmed V and J ends, which lost 6 bases and 5 bases, there was a span of 10 bases. Germline V CDR1 and CDR2: DFQATT, SNEGSKA (reference sequence). CDR3 loop: CSAGGVYGYTF. DNA for the CDR3: TGCAGTGCCGGGGGCGTATATGGCTACACCTTC.

The chain employs TRBV9 and TRBJ1-1; D not certain. CDR3 size: 15 residues. V was shortened by 0 bases and J by 1 base, with 10 bases between the two germline ends. Germline V gene data show CDR1 as SGDLS and CDR2 as YYNGEE. The CDR3 loop is CASSVGVWENTEAFF. CDR3 sequence (DNA): TGTGCCAGCAGCGTAGGTGTTTGGGAGAACACTGAAGCTTTCTTT.

This rearrangement joins TRBV7-9 to TRBJ1-4; D gene uncertain. Deletions cut 5 bases from V and 8 bases from J, with 6 bases between. Germline CDR1 reads SEHNR; CDR2 reads FQNEAQ (reference sequence). The CDR3 loop spans 11 amino acids. The CDR3 is CASSPGEKLFF. The CDR3 DNA sequence: TGTGCCAGCAGCCCCGGAGAAAAACTGTTTTTT.

The chain couples TRBV28 to TRBJ2-3; perhaps TRBD1 as D (5 bases). This CDR3 is 15 amino acids long. The V gene's germline CDR1 is MDHEN and CDR2 SYDVKM. V was shortened by 2 bases and J by 2 bases, with 11 bases between the two germline ends. CDR3 residues: CASSLAGRATDTQYF. The CDR3 region has the DNA TGTGCCAGCAGTTTAGCTGGCAGGGCCACAGATACGCAGTATTTT.

The chain combines TRBV19 with TRBJ1-3; 10 positions agree with TRBD1. J gave up 3 bases and V 4 bases, and 6 bases lay outside the gene matches. CDR1 LNHDA and CDR2 SQIVND come from the germline V gene (reference sequence). This CDR3 comprises 16 residues. The CDR3 region has the DNA TGTGCCAGTAGTACCAGACAGGGGGCACGTGGAAACACCATATATTTT. Translated, it gives CASSTRQGARGNTIYF.

This chain uses TRBV7-9 with TRBJ2-1; 13 bases are a match to TRBD2. J gave up 4 bases and V 7 bases, and 4 bases lay outside the gene matches. The CDR3 covers 15 residues. Germline CDR1 reads SEHNR; CDR2 reads FQNEAQ (reference sequence). The CDR3 region is CASIGTSGIYNEQFF. The CDR3 DNA follows: TGTGCCAGCATCGGGACTAGCGGGATATACAATGAGCAGTTCTTC.